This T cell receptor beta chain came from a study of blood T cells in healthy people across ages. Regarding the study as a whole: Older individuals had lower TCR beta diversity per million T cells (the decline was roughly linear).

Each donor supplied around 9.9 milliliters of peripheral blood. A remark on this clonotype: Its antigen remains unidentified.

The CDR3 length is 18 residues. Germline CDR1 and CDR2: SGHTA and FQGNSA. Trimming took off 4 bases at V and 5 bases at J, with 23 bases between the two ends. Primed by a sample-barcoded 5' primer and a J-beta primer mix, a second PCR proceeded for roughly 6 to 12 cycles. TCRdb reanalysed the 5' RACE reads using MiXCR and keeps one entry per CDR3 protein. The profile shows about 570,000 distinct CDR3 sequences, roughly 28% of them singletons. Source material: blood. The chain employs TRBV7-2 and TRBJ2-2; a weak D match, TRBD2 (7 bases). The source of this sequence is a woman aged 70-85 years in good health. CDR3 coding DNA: TGTGCCAGCAGCTCCTACCCTCTAGCGGAAAGGGGGACCGGGGAGCTGTTTTTT. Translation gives CASSSYPLAERGTGELFF.